The TCR beta chain described here comes from a study of neurological immune-mediated disorders. Study observations and caveats: The most TCR clonal expansion was seen in HTLV-1-associated myelopathy, whereas the least was seen in multiple sclerosis, below the level in healthy controls. Sharing of CDR3 amino acid sequences among expanded clones across subjects was absent, suggesting private repertoires in all groups.

In this sample, this clonotype turned up many times. No antigen is known for it. The unsorted libraries originated from 2 million PBMCs that had been stored at -80 C. cDNA was made by 5'RACE with 10-nucleotide random UMIs. TCRdb recomputed calls from the 5' RACE reads with MiXCR, one row per CDR3 protein. The sample yields 30,000 to 40,000 distinct CDR3 sequences, around 4% seen once. The CDR3 sequence is 15 residues long. CDR1 and CDR2 from the germline V gene are LNHNV and YYDKDF (reference sequence). Trimming removed 3 bases at V and 4 bases at J, with 10 bases between. The origin of this receptor is a man younger than 40 with multiple sclerosis. The specimen sequenced was PBMCs. The V and J genes are TRBV15 and TRBJ2-6; tentative D call: TRBD2 (5 bases). The DNA of the CDR3 is TGTGCCACCAGCAGGAGGGTGACCGGGGCCAACGTCCTGACTTTC. Amino acids: CATSRRVTGANVLTF.